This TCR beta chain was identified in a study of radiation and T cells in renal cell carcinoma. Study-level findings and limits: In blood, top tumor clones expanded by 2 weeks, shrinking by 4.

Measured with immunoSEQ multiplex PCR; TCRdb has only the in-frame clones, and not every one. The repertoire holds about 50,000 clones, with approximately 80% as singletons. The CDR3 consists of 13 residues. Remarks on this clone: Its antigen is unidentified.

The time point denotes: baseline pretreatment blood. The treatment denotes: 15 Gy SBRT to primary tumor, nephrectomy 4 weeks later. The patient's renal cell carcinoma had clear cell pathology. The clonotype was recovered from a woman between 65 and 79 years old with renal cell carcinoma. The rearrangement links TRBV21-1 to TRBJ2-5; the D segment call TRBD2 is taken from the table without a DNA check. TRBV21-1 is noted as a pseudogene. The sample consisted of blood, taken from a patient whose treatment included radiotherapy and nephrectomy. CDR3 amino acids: CASRRLAEETQYF. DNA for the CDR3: TGTGCCAGCAGAAGACTAGCGGAAGAGACCCAGTACTTC.